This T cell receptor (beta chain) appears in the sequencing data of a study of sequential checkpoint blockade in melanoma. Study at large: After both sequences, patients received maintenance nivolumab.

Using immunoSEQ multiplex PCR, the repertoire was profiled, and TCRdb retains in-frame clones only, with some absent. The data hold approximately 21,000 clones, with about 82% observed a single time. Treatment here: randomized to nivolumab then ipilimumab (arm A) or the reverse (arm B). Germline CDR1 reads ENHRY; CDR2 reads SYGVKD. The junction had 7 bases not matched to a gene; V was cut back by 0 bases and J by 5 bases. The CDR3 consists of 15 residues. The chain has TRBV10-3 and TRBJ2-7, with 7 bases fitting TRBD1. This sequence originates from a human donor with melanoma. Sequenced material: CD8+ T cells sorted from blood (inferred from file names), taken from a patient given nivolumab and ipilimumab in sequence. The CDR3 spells CAISESRGGEDEQYF. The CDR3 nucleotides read TGTGCCATCAGTGAGTCGAGAGGGGGCGAGGACGAGCAGTACTTC.